This TCR beta chain was identified during a study of beta chain features in type 1 diabetes. Study summary: Age, gender and cell yields were similar between patients and healthy donors. Investigators examined 107,917,701 sorted cells across all samples. Findings of the study overall: Shorter TCRB CDR3s, moderately but significantly so, were found in Type 1 diabetes patients in all four CD4+ subsets.

The authors reverse transcribed all of the isolated RNA, so sequencing captured expressed TCRB transcripts. Approximately 3.9 million reads per sample were averaged for naive, central memory and regulatory samples. Profiled with immunoSEQ multiplex PCR; TCRdb holds only in-frame clones, not every one. Of 100,000 to 150,000 clones in the sample, 15% to 20% are singletons; the top ten hold roughly 2.5%. The V end was cut by 7 bases, the J end by 2 bases, with 15 bases between. The germline gives CDR1 LNHNV, CDR2 YYDKDF (reference sequence). This CDR3 has 16 amino acids. Many counts were recorded for this clone. Its target is not known.

This sequence originates from a man aged 18 to 35 with type 1 diabetes. Sequencing input: central memory CD4+ T cells from blood. The chain joins TRBV15 to TRBJ2-6, with a possible D match to TRBD1 (6 bases). CDR3: CATTGVSIAGANVLTF. The CDR3 DNA reads as TGTGCCACCACAGGGGTCTCGATCGCTGGGGCCAACGTCCTGACTTTC. Full variable domain (remainder filled in from reference TRBV15 and TRBJ2-6): DAMVIQNPRYQVTQFGKPVTLSCSQTLNHNVMYWYQQKSSQAPKLLFHYYDKDFNNEADTPDNFQSRRPNTSFCFLDIRSPGLGDTAMYLCATTGVSIAGANVLTFGAGSRLTVL.